This T cell receptor (beta chain) was retrieved from a study of cytotoxic CD8 clonotypes in ibrutinib-treated CLL. Background on the study: In all, roughly 11 patients were relapsed/refractory, some 14 were treatment-naive and 17 were IGHV unmutated. General study points: Pretreatment clonality was elevated relative to age-matched healthy donors and paralleled circulating CD8+ T-cell counts. Public clonotypes, rarely seen, contracted or held steady on treatment.

The method was immunoSEQ multiplex PCR; TCRdb's version includes in-frame clones alone and lacks a portion of them. Here the sample spans around 97,000 clones, approximately 78% being singletons. Notes on this clone: Its antigen remains unidentified.

Germline CDR1 reads SGDLS; CDR2 reads YYNGEE. V lost 0 bases, J lost 6 bases, and 13 bases lay in between. The CDR3 length is 15 residues. The sequenced sample was PBMCs, obtained after 12 months of ibrutinib treatment. The J gene is TRBJ2-1, the V gene TRBV9, with a weak D call TRBD2 (6 bases). The clonotype was recovered from a human donor with chronic lymphocytic leukemia. CDR3 sequence (DNA): TGTGCCAGCAGCGTAGGGCGGGGCGGAGTCAATGAGCAGTTCTTC. It specifies CASSVGRGGVNEQFF.